The 6 T cell receptor beta chains below all came from one sample that was sequenced in a study of cytomegalovirus exposure and HLA in healthy donors. Use of 60 Vbeta and 13 Jbeta primers characterized the PCR. Assay used: immunoSEQ multiplex PCR; TCRdb lists only in-frame clones, some missing. The sample includes roughly 150,000 clones, approximately 80% of them seen just once. Sequencing was performed on PBMCs. The receptors come from a male donor in good health and CMV-seronegative.

V usage is TRBV4-3 and J usage is TRBJ2-7; 8 bases are a match to TRBD1. This CDR3 is 14 amino acids long. From germline, CDR1 is LGHNA and CDR2 YSLEER. After removal of 2 bases from V and 6 bases from J, the junction contained 6 bases not matched to a gene. CDR3 sequence reads: CASSQTGGWFEQYF. CDR3 bases: TGCGCCAGCAGCCAAACAGGGGGGTGGTTCGAGCAGTACTTC.

This chain links TRBV5-1 with TRBJ2-3; weak D call: TRBD1 (5 bases). This CDR3 region has 15 residues. The germline CDR1 and CDR2 sequences are SGHRS and YFSETQ. V was clipped by 3 bases and J by 2 bases, with 13 bases between them. CDR3 sequence: CASSSVTDYTDTQYF. CDR3 nucleotides: TGCGCCAGCAGCTCAGTGACAGATTACACAGATACGCAGTATTTT. Full variable domain (remainder filled in from reference TRBV5-1 and TRBJ2-3): KAGVTQTPRYLIKTRGQQVTLSCSPISGHRSVSWYQQTPGQGLQFLFEYFSETQRNKGNFPGRFSGRQFSNSRSEMNVSTLELGDSALYLCASSSVTDYTDTQYFGPGTRLTVL.

This clone was seen more than once but under ten times. This chain uses TRBV10-3 with TRBJ1-1, with D uncertain. This CDR3 is 14 amino acids long. The V end lost 7 bases, the J end lost 0 bases, and 12 bases lay between the germline ends. Germline CDR1 reads ENHRY; CDR2 reads SYGVKD. CDR3 nucleotide sequence: TGTGCCATCAAAAACGGGGTAATGAACACTGAAGCTTTCTTT. Its protein product is CAIKNGVMNTEAFF.

This chain joins TRBV6-5 and TRBJ2-2; 7 bases align to TRBD1. The V gene end was trimmed by 6 bases and the J gene end by 4 bases; junction bases not matched to a gene: 8. The CDR3 is 15 amino acids. Germline CDR1 and CDR2: MNHEY and SVGAGI. CDR3 bases: TGTGCCAGCAGCCGTGACAGGGATCCCACCGGGGAGCTGTTTTTT. Translating gives CASSRDRDPTGELFF.

This chain uses TRBV2 with TRBJ2-7; tentatively, D is TRBD1 (6 bases). The CDR3 runs to 13 residues. Germline V gene lookup returns CDR1 SNHLY and CDR2 FYNNEI. V was shortened by 6 bases and J by 7 bases, with 16 bases between the two germline ends. The CDR3 region has the DNA TGTGCCAGCAGAGACAGGCCCCTGGGAGAGCAGTACTTC. It translates to CASRDRPLGEQYF.

The J gene is TRBJ2-5, the V gene TRBV6-5; TRBD1 might be the D (5 bases). The CDR3 consists of 15 residues. The germline V gene has CDR1 MNHEY and CDR2 SVGAGI. V lost 1 base to trimming and J lost 10 bases, with 19 bases between them. DNA for the CDR3: TGTGCCAGCAGTTACTTTAGAGGACAACAGTCAGACCAGTACTTC. Its translation: CASSYFRGQQSDQYF.